This T cell receptor beta chain stems from a study of shared clonotypes between healthy human individuals. Overall study: The composition of the donors was a couple of women and a few men aged 18 to 49. Study-level findings and limits: Investigators collected only blood, and repertoires in tissues likely differ.

Germline CDR1 reads SQVTM; CDR2 reads ANQGSEA. V dropped 4 bases and J dropped 8 bases, with 26 bases sitting between them. CDR3 length equals 16 residues. The method was immunoSEQ multiplex PCR; TCRdb's version includes in-frame clones alone and lacks a portion of them. The sample has roughly 500,000 clones; approximately 81% are singletons. Unsorted samples relied on about 90 million PBMCs, which served as the source of genomic DNA. This clone was observed once. Its antigen is undetermined. V is TRBV29-1 and J is TRBJ1-1, with D perhaps TRBD1 (5 bases). The specimen was PBMCs. The source of this sequence is a woman aged 40-49 years in good health. Some clones in this sample may be carry-over from other donors' samples. The CDR3 region is CSVVTLSSPSDREAFF. CDR3 bases: TGCAGCGTTGTCACCCTCTCTTCGCCGTCAGACAGAGAAGCTTTCTTT.